The present T cell receptor (beta chain) was sequenced within a study of blood T cell repertoires in COVID-19. Assay used: immunoSEQ multiplex PCR; TCRdb lists only in-frame clones, some missing. The table includes about 180,000 clones, 86% detected once. The germline V gene has CDR1 SGHNT and CDR2 YENEEA. V lost 5 bases to trimming and J lost 4 bases; unmatched junction nucleotides: 6. The CDR3 sequence is 15 residues long. The V gene is TRBV11-3, the J gene TRBJ2-1, with TRBD1 identical over 9 bases. This TCR was recovered from a woman in her thirties who had recovered from COVID-19. The sequenced sample consisted of PBMCs or T cells enriched from blood (not recorded which). In DNA form, the CDR3 reads TGTGCCAGCAGCCCGGGGGGACAGGGTTACAATGAGCAGTTCTTC. Protein: CASSPGGQGYNEQFF.